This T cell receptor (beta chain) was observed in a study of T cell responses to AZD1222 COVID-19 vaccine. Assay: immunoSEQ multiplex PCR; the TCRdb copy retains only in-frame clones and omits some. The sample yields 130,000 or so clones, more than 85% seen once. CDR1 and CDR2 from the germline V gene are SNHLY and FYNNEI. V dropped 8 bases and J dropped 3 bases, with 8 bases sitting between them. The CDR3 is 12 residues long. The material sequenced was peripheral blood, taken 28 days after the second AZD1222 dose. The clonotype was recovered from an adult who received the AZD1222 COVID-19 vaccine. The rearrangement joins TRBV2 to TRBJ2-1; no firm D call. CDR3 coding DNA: TGTGCCAGCGCGGCGGTCTACAATGAGCAGTTCTTC. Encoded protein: CASAAVYNEQFF.